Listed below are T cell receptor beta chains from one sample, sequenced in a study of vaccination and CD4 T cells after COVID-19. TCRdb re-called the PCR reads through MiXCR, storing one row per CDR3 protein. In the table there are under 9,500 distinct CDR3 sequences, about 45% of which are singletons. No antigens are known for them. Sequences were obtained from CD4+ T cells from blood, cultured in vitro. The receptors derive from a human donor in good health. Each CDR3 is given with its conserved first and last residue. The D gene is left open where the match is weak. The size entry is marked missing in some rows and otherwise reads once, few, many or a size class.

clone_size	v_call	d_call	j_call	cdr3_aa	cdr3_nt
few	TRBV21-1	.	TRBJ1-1	CASSTRRGMNTEAFF	TGTGCCAGCAGCACCCGACGGGGGATGAACACTGAAGCTTTCTTT
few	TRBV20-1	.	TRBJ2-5	CSALGRVSETQYF	TGCAGTGCTCTCGGTCGGGTTTCGGAGACCCAGTACTTC
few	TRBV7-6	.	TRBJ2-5	CASSTVPGETQYF	TGTGCCAGCAGCACAGTCCCCGGGGAGACCCAGTACTTC
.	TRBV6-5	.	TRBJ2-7	CASSSLYEQYF	TGTGCCAGCAGTTCCCTCTACGAGCAGTACTTC
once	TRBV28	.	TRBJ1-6	CASSPSPQSTLHF	TGTGCCAGCAGTCCGTCACCACAGAGTACCCTCCACTTT
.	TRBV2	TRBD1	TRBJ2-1	CASSRFAGGPSRGDEQFF	TGTGCCAGCAGCCGCTTTGCAGGGGGTCCATCCAGGGGCGATGAGCAGTTCTTC
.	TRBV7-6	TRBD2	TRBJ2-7	CASSPLVAGGSHYEQYF	TGTGCCAGCAGCCCACTTGTAGCGGGAGGGAGCCACTACGAGCAGTACTTC
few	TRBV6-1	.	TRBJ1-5	CASSEILGRSNQPQHF	TGTGCCAGCAGTGAAATTCTAGGACGGAGCAATCAGCCCCAGCATTTT
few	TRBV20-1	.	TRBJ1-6	CSARTGHQSSYNSPLHF	TGCAGTGCACGGACGGGACACCAGAGCTCCTATAATTCACCCCTCCACTTT
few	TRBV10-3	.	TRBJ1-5	CAISESRGIGVSNQPQHF	TGTGCCATCAGTGAGTCAAGGGGGATTGGAGTTAGCAATCAGCCCCAGCATTTT
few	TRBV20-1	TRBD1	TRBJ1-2	CSAGTGPGGYTF	TGCAGTGCTGGGACAGGGCCCGGAGGCTACACCTTC
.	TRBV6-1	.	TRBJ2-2	CASSEVRTDTGELFF	TGTGCCAGCAGTGAGGTTAGGACGGACACCGGGGAGCTGTTTTTT